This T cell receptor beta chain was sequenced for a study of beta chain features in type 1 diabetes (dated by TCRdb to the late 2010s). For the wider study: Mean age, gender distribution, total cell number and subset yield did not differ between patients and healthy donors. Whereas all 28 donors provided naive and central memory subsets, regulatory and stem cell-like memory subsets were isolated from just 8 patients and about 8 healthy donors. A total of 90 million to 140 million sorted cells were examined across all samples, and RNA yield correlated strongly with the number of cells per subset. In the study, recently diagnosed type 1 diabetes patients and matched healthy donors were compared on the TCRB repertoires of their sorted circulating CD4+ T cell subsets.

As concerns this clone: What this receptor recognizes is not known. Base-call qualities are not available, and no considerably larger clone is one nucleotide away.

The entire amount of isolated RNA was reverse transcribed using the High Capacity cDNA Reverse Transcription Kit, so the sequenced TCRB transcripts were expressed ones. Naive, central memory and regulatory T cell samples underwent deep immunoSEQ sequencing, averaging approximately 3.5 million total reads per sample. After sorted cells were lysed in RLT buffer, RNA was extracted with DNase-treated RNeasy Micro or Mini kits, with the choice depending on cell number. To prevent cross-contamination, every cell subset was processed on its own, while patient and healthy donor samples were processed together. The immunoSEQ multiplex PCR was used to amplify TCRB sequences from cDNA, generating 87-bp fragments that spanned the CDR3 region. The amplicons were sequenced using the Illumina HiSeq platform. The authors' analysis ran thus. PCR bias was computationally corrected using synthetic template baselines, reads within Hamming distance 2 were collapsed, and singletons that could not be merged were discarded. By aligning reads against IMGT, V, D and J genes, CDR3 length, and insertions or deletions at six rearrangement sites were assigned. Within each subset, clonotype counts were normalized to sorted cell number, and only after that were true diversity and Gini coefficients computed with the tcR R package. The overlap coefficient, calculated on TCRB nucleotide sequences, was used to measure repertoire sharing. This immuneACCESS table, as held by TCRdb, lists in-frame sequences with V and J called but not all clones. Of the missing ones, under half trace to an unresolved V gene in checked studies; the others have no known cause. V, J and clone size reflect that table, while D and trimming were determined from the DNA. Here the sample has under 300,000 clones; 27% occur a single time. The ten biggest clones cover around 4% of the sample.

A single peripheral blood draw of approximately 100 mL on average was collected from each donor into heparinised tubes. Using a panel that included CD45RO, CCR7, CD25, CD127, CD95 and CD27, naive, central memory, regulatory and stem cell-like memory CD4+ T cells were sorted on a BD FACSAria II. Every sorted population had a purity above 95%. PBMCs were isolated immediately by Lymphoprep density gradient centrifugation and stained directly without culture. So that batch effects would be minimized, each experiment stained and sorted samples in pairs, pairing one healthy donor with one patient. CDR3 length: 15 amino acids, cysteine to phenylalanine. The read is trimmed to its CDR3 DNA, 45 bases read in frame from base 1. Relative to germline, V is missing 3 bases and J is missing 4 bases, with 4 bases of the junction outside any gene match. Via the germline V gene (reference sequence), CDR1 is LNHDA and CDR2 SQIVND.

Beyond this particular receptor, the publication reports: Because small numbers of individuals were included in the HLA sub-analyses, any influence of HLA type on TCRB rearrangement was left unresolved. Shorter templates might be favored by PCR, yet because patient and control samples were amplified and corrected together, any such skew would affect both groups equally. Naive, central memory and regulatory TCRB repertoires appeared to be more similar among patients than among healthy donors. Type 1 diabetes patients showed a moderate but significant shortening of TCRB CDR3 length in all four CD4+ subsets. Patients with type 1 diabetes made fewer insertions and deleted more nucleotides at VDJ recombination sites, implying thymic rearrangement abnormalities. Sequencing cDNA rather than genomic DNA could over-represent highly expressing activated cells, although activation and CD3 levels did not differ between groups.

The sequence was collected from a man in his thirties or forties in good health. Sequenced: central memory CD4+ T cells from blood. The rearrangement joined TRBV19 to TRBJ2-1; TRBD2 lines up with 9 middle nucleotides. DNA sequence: TGTGCCAGTAGTATCAGCGGGGGGCTATACAATGAGCAGTTCTTC. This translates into CASSISGGLYNEQFF.